Presented here are 19 T cell receptor beta chains from one specimen sequenced in a study of blood T cells in healthy people across ages. It was with a sample-barcoded 5' primer and a J-beta primer mix that a second PCR of roughly 7 to 12 cycles was run. TCRdb called the 5' RACE reads again in MiXCR, with one record for every CDR3 protein. The repertoire holds about 1.4 million distinct CDR3 sequences, approximately 60% seen once, with 6.5% to 8% in the top ten. The specimen was blood. The receptors derive from a man aged 18 to 30 in good health.

Many counts were recorded for this clonotype. The chain joins TRBV29-1 to TRBJ2-3, with TRBD1 matching over 7 bases. J lost 2 bases, V lost 6 bases, and 2 bases had no gene match. The CDR3 covers 12 residues. The germline gives CDR1 SQVTM, CDR2 ANQGSEA. CDR3 sequence reads: CSVQGDTDTQYF. DNA for the CDR3: TGCAGCGTCCAGGGGGACACAGATACGCAGTATTTT.

The chain has TRBV7-2 and TRBJ2-1; 7 bases are shared with TRBD2. CDR1 and CDR2 (germline): SGHTA, FQGNSA. V shed 4 bases, J shed 7 bases, and the junction held 10 bases outside the gene matches. CDR3 length: 15 residues. The CDR3 loop reads CASSSNGGAGNEQFF. In DNA form, the CDR3 reads TGTGCCAGCAGCTCAAATGGGGGAGCGGGAAATGAGCAGTTCTTC.

The rearrangement joins TRBV2 to TRBJ1-1; D is ambiguous. Per the germline V gene, CDR1 is SNHLY and CDR2 is FYNNEI. Trimming left V 5 bases short and J 5 bases short, with 12 bases between. CDR3 length equals 13 residues. Here the CDR3 reads CASSWGGETEAFF. For the CDR3, the DNA is TGTGCCAGCAGTTGGGGTGGGGAGACTGAAGCTTTCTTT.

This clonotype has only a few counts. The chain employs TRBV25-1 and TRBJ2-1; a possible D gene is TRBD2 (5 bases). Germline assignment: CDR1 MGHDK and CDR2 SYGVNS. With 8 bases removed from V and 7 bases from J, the gap between germline ends came to 12 bases. This CDR3 has 12 residues. The CDR3 DNA follows: TGTGCCAGCCCAAGAAGGGAGAATGAGCAGTTCTTC. This codes for CASPRRENEQFF.

The CDR3 nucleotides read TGTGCCAGCAGTTACTCGGCTGCCTCCAATGAGCAGTTCTTC. This translates into CASSYSAASNEQFF. The V call is TRBV6-2 or TRBV6-3, the J call TRBJ2-1; no firm D call. Trimming took off 0 bases at V and 6 bases at J, with 9 bases between the two ends. Germline CDR1 and CDR2: MNHEY and SVGEGT. CDR3 length: 14 residues.

This clonotype appeared a few times. The chain has TRBV29-1 and TRBJ1-2; D may be TRBD1 (6 bases). V lost 1 base to trimming and J lost 7 bases, with 16 bases between them. CDR3 length: 14 amino acids. CDR1 and CDR2 (germline): SQVTM, ANQGSEA. CDR3 amino acids: CSVEVTGGAGGYTF. CDR3 bases: TGCAGCGTTGAAGTTACGGGGGGCGCGGGTGGCTACACCTTC.

V usage is TRBV7-9 and J usage is TRBJ1-2; 8 bases are a match to TRBD1. Trimming removed 5 bases from V and 3 bases from J; junction bases left unmatched: 8. Germline CDR1 reads SEHNR; CDR2 reads FQNEAQ (reference sequence). The CDR3 is made up of 15 amino acids. The CDR3 region is CASSQLTGVDYGYTF. DNA of the CDR3: TGTGCCAGCAGCCAACTGACAGGGGTCGACTATGGCTACACCTTC. Together with reference TRBV7-9 and TRBJ1-2, the CDR3 gives the full variable domain: DTGVSQNPRHKITKRGQNVTFRCDPISEHNRLYWYRQTLGQGPEFLTYFQNEAQLEKSRLLSDRFSAERPKGSFSTLEIQRTEQGDSAMYLCASSQLTGVDYGYTFGSGTRLTVV.

V gene TRBV12-3 or TRBV12-4 combines with J gene TRBJ1-2, with D possibly TRBD1 on 6 matching bases. Deletions cut 5 bases from V and 4 bases from J, with 17 bases between. The CDR3 extends over 15 amino acids. The CDR3 reads CASSKLSGTLYGYTF. DNA for the CDR3: TGTGCCAGCAGTAAGCTCTCCGGGACACTCTATGGCTACACCTTC.

The CDR3 DNA is TGCAGTGCGGCAGACGGACCCCAAGAGACCCAGTACTTC. This codes for CSAADGPQETQYF. The chain uses TRBV20-1 and TRBJ2-5; D gene ambiguous. The germline V gene has CDR1 DFQATT and CDR2 SNEGSKA (reference sequence). The CDR3 runs to 13 residues. V was pared by 6 bases and J by 1 base, with 12 bases between.

V gene TRBV29-1 combines with J gene TRBJ1-1, with D possibly TRBD1 on 5 matching bases. The CDR3 covers 15 residues. CDR1 SQVTM and CDR2 ANQGSEA come from the germline V gene. V lost 3 bases to trimming and J lost 3 bases, with 17 bases between them. The CDR3 sequence: CSVELLAGMYTEAFF. In DNA form, the CDR3 reads TGCAGCGTTGAGCTTTTAGCAGGGATGTACACTGAAGCTTTCTTT. The variable domain in full, completed from reference TRBV29-1 and TRBJ1-1, reads SAVISQKPSRDICQRGTSLTIQCQVDSQVTMMFWYRQQPGQSLTLIATANQGSEATYESGFVIDKFPISRPNLTFSTLTVSNMSPEDSSIYLCSVELLAGMYTEAFFGQGTRLTVV.

The genes are TRBV12-3 or TRBV12-4 and TRBJ1-3, with D unclear. V dropped 1 base and J dropped 4 bases, with 8 bases sitting between them. The CDR3 runs 14 residues. The CDR3 sequence: CASSLDTRGNTIYF. The CDR3 DNA sequence: TGTGCCAGCAGTTTAGATACCAGGGGAAACACCATATATTTT.

V is TRBV6-6 and J is TRBJ2-4, with D perhaps TRBD1 (6 bases). The assigned J gene may be wrong: the sequence end matches TRBJ2-7 better. This CDR3 region has 16 residues. Germline V gene data show CDR1 as MNHNY and CDR2 as SVGAGI (reference sequence). The CDR3 sequence: CASSYGDNHTPYEQYF. Written as DNA, the CDR3 is TGTGCCAGCAGTTACGGGGACAATCATACACCTTACGAGCAGTACTTC.

This clonotype was seen only once. The chain employs TRBV27 and TRBJ1-5; TRBD1 might be the D (5 bases). The CDR3 contains 13 residues. Germline lookup yields CDR1 MNHEY and CDR2 SMNVEV (reference sequence). Trimming cost V 2 bases and J 7 bases, with 9 bases left between them. The DNA for the CDR3 is TGTGCCAGCAGTTTACAGGGCTGGCAGCCCCAGCATTTT. This encodes CASSLQGWQPQHF.

The chain employs TRBV27 and TRBJ2-7; 8 bases align to TRBD1. Per the germline V gene, CDR1 is MNHEY and CDR2 is SMNVEV (reference sequence). The CDR3 sequence is 15 residues long. The junction had 9 bases not matched to a gene; V was cut back by 8 bases and J by 0 bases. CDR3 nucleotides: TGTGCCAGCGGAATGGCAGGGGGCATCTCCTACGAGCAGTACTTC. Encoded protein: CASGMAGGISYEQYF.

The chain combines TRBV20-1 with TRBJ2-5; TRBD1 matches at 7 bases. CDR3 length: 12 residues. The germline V gene has CDR1 DFQATT and CDR2 SNEGSKA (reference sequence). J gave up 11 bases and V 2 bases, and 8 bases lay outside the gene matches. In DNA form, the CDR3 reads TGCAGTGCTAGACAGGGGGTATATGAGCAGTACTTC. Amino acid sequence: CSARQGVYEQYF.

The CDR3: CASYGPRGRPYEQYF. CDR3 DNA sequence: TGTGCCAGTTACGGACCTAGAGGCAGGCCCTACGAGCAGTACTTC. The chain employs TRBV6-1 and TRBJ2-7; D gene unclear. The CDR3 extends over 15 amino acids. Deletions cut 9 bases from V and 2 bases from J, with 20 bases between. Germline lookup yields CDR1 MNHNS and CDR2 SASEGT.

This clonotype occurred a few times. The rearrangement joins TRBV3-1 to TRBJ2-7; TRBD1 matches at 8 bases. CDR3 size: 14 residues. Per the germline V gene, CDR1 is LGHDT and CDR2 is YNNKEL (reference sequence). With 1 base clipped from V and 3 bases from J, the junction kept 2 bases outside the gene matches. The CDR3 spells CASSQGTGYYEQYF. The CDR3 DNA follows: TGTGCCAGCAGCCAAGGGACAGGGTACTACGAGCAGTACTTC.

CDR3 protein: CASSSLGYGGLETQYF. The CDR3 DNA is TGTGCCAGCAGTTCGTTAGGTTATGGGGGGTTAGAGACCCAGTACTTC. This rearrangement joins TRBV27 to TRBJ2-5; TRBD2 is a possible D gene (6 bases). V lost 4 bases and J 4 bases, leaving 19 bases between the germline ends. From germline, CDR1 is MNHEY and CDR2 SMNVEV (reference sequence). This CDR3 is built from 16 residues.

This clonotype was recorded at least ten times. The V call is TRBV6-5, the J call TRBJ2-7; either TRBD1 or TRBD2 may fit D (5 bases each). The CDR3 runs to 13 residues. Germline CDR1 MNHEY, CDR2 SVGAGI. V was pared by 6 bases and J by 0 bases, with 9 bases between. The CDR3 sequence is CASSAGSSYEQYF. CDR3 bases: TGTGCCAGCAGCGCAGGGAGCTCCTACGAGCAGTACTTC.